This TCR beta chain was profiled in a study of cytomegalovirus exposure and HLA in healthy donors. A multiplex PCR was run with 60 Vbeta primers and 13 Jbeta primers. TCRdb keeps only in-frame clones here, not all; method: immunoSEQ multiplex PCR. This table has fewer than 200,000 clones, 80% to 90% appearing once. The TCR comes from a girl aged 2 to 9 in good health and CMV-seropositive. Sequencing input: PBMCs.

CDR3 coding DNA: TGCGCCAGCAGTAGAGACAGGGGAGGTACTGAAGCTTTCTTT. This encodes CASSRDRGGTEAFF. The rearrangement uses TRBV10-2 and TRBJ1-1; 8 nucleotides match TRBD1. Germline CDR1 and CDR2: WSHSY and SAAADI. This CDR3 spans 14 amino acids. Trimming cost V 5 bases and J 5 bases; bases outside gene matches: 7.